This TCR beta chain was recorded in a study of T cells in Graves' hyperthyroidism and ophthalmopathy. The CDR3 length is 12 residues. Trimming removed 0 bases at V and 7 bases at J, with 7 bases between. Germline assignment: CDR1 DFQATT and CDR2 SNEGSKA (reference sequence). Disease duration under 2 months; hyperthyroidism patients were aged 18 to 65. Clinical symptoms, serum thyroxine and TRAb, thyroid ultrasound and orbital computed tomography together formed the diagnostic basis. Regions amplified from RNA transcripts were the TCR beta CDR3 regions. In the first-round RT-PCR of the TCR CDR3, the HTBI primer set was used. MiXCR, applied by TCRdb to the multiplex PCR reads, yields one record per CDR3 protein. The sample records about 540,000 distinct CDR3 sequences, around 46% being singletons.

This clonotype was sampled from a woman aged 18 to 35 with Graves' hyperthyroidism. The genes are TRBV20-1 and TRBJ1-5, with D uncertain. Sequences were obtained from peripheral blood or thyroid tissue (not recorded which). The CDR3 coding sequence is TGCAGTGCTAGAGATACGAGACAGCCCCAGCATTTT. This codes for CSARDTRQPQHF.